The clone carrying this T cell receptor (beta chain) was seen many times. The antigen is unknown. This entry comes from a study of blood T cells in healthy people across ages. General observations from the study: It was not possible, with unsorted PBMCs, to conclusively compare naive and antigen-experienced cells.

Primers used in a second PCR of roughly 7 to 12 cycles were a sample-barcoded 5' primer and a J-beta primer mix. In TCRdb, the 5' RACE reads were re-called with MiXCR into one record per CDR3 protein. In the table there are 1.5 million to 2 million distinct CDR3 sequences, under 30% of which are singletons. Each sample used at least 6.5 million PBMCs. Germline CDR1 SGHTA, CDR2 FQGNSA. V shed 5 bases and J shed 7 bases, with 17 bases lying between them. The CDR3 is made up of 14 amino acids. The gene calls are TRBV7-2 and TRBJ1-2; a weak D match, TRBD1 (6 bases). The receptor was isolated from a woman aged 25 to 39 in good health. Sequenced input: blood. In DNA form, the CDR3 reads TGTGCCAGCAGCACGGACAGTTCTGGGTCTGGCTACACCTTC. Amino acids: CASSTDSSGSGYTF.